The 19 T cell receptor beta chains listed next were all sequenced from one sample in a study of human thymus T cells (dated by TCRdb to 2020 to 2022). The library came from the immunoSEQ multiplex PCR assay. The table was pulled from immuneACCESS by TCRdb, which kept in-frame rearrangements only. Such tables lose some clones; where checked, under half of the loss comes from unresolved V genes, and the rest has no known cause. The sample yields about 43,000 clones; roughly 94% were counted once. Of the sample, 0.15% to 0.2% is held by the ten largest clones. Sequencing used blood. The receptors derive from a girl under three years old with a congenital heart defect but otherwise immunologically healthy.

V gene TRBV19 combines with J gene TRBJ1-1; 8 bases are shared with TRBD1. V gave up 3 bases and J gave up 3 bases; unmatched junction bases: 3. The CDR3 covers 14 residues. Looked up from germline, CDR1 is LNHDA and CDR2 is SQIVND (reference sequence). The CDR3 is CASSMQGADTEAFF. In DNA form, the CDR3 reads TGTGCCAGTAGTATGCAGGGGGCGGACACTGAAGCTTTCTTT. The variable domain in full, completed from reference TRBV19 and TRBJ1-1, reads DGGITQSPKYLFRKEGQNVTLSCEQNLNHDAMYWYRQDPGQGLRLIYYSQIVNDFQKGDIAEGYSVSREKKESFPLTVTSAQKNPTAFYLCASSMQGADTEAFFGQGTRLTVV.

This chain links TRBV4-1 with TRBJ2-1; the D is unclear. V was shortened by 1 base and J by 5 bases, with 12 bases between the two germline ends. The length of the CDR3 is 15 residues. From germline, CDR1 is MGHRA and CDR2 YSYEKL. Here the CDR3 reads CASSQGGWYNNEQFF. The CDR3 nucleotides read TGCGCCAGCAGCCAAGGGGGTTGGTATAACAATGAGCAGTTCTTC.

V is TRBV27 and J is TRBJ2-3; TRBD2 is a possible D gene (5 bases). With 6 bases removed from V and 6 bases from J, the gap between germline ends came to 10 bases. The CDR3 loop spans 12 amino acids. Per the germline V gene, CDR1 is MNHEY and CDR2 is SMNVEV (reference sequence). Written as DNA, the CDR3 is TGTGCCAGCAGGCGACGCGGGGATACGCAGTATTTT. Amino acid sequence: CASRRRGDTQYF.

Written as DNA, the CDR3 is TGTGCCAGTAGTACAACTAGCGGCCGTCTAACTAGCACAGATACGCAGTATTTT. It is translated as CASSTTSGRLTSTDTQYF. V is TRBV19 and J is TRBJ2-3, with TRBD2 identical over 8 bases. The CDR3 totals 18 residues. Trimming cost V 4 bases and J 0 bases; bases outside gene matches: 12. CDR1 and CDR2 from the germline V gene are LNHDA and SQIVND (reference sequence).

This chain uses TRBV11-3 with TRBJ2-3; 7 nucleotides line up with TRBD2. The V gene's germline CDR1 is SGHNT and CDR2 YENEEA. The V and J ends lost 1 base and 2 bases, in that order; junction bases with no gene match: 9. CDR3 length: 17 residues. The CDR3 DNA is TGTGCCAGCAGCTTAGGCCGACTAGCTTGGGACACAGATACGCAGTATTTT. Amino acid sequence: CASSLGRLAWDTDTQYF.

V usage is TRBV6-5 and J usage is TRBJ1-1; D might be TRBD1 (5 bases). This CDR3 has 13 residues. V lost 4 bases and J lost 5, with 11 bases in between. The V gene's germline CDR1 is MNHEY and CDR2 SVGAGI. The DNA of the CDR3 is TGTGCCAGCAGTTTGGGACGGAGGACTGAAGCTTTCTTT. Amino acid sequence: CASSLGRRTEAFF.

The V call is TRBV6-6, the J call TRBJ2-7, with TRBD2 matching 8 bases. Germline-derived CDR1 and CDR2 are MNHNY and SVGAGI (reference sequence). V dropped 2 bases and J dropped 0; count of bases not matched to a gene: 0. This CDR3 region has 14 residues. The CDR3 DNA sequence: TGTGCCAGCAGTTACCGGGGGGGCTCCTACGAGCAGTACTTC. Translated: CASSYRGGSYEQYF.

This rearrangement joins TRBV25-1 to TRBJ2-7; the D call may be TRBD1 or TRBD2 (5 bases each). The CDR3 covers 16 residues. Between the trimmed V and J ends, which lost 4 bases and 2 bases, there was a span of 18 bases. CDR1 and CDR2 from the germline V gene are MGHDK and SYGVNS. The CDR3, as DNA: TGTGCCAGCAGTGTCCTAGAGGGAAGGGGAACCTACGAGCAGTACTTC. Translating it yields CASSVLEGRGTYEQYF.

This chain links TRBV5-1 with TRBJ2-3; D assignment may be TRBD1 or TRBD2 (5 bases each). The CDR3 spans 15 residues. The germline CDR1 and CDR2 sequences are SGHRS and YFSETQ. V was trimmed by 4 bases and J by 7 bases, leaving 19 bases between them. CDR3 nucleotides: TGCGCCAGCAGCCAGGCCCTCGGGGCGCCCAATACGCAGTATTTT. Encoded protein: CASSQALGAPNTQYF.

V is TRBV25-1 and J is TRBJ1-4; maybe TRBD1 (6 bases). Germline CDR1 reads MGHDK; CDR2 reads SYGVNS. This CDR3 spans 16 amino acids. V dropped 1 base and J dropped 8 bases, with 17 bases sitting between them. The CDR3: CASSEFPQGSDEKLFF. For the CDR3, the DNA is TGTGCCAGCAGTGAATTTCCCCAGGGGAGTGACGAAAAACTGTTTTTT.

This rearrangement joins TRBV28 to TRBJ2-4; TRBD1 or TRBD2 may be the D gene (5 bases each). The V end lost 3 bases, the J end lost 4 bases, and 13 bases lay between the germline ends. The CDR3 sequence is 15 residues long. Germline lookup yields CDR1 MDHEN and CDR2 SYDVKM. CDR3 coding DNA: TGTGCCAGCAGTTTCCCCGGGGCCTCTAAAAACATTCAGTACTTC. Protein: CASSFPGASKNIQYF.

This clone has just one count. The chain couples TRBV11-2 to TRBJ2-7, with unresolved D. The CDR3 extends over 13 amino acids. Trimming took 5 bases from V and 2 from J, leaving 10 bases between them. Germline CDR1 is SGHAT and CDR2 is FQNNGV. The CDR3 protein is CASSPHITYEQYF. CDR3 nucleotide sequence: TGTGCCAGCAGCCCTCACATAACCTACGAGCAGTACTTC.

V gene TRBV21-1 combines with J gene TRBJ1-1. TRBV21-1 is a pseudogene. This CDR3 contains 13 residues. The CDR3 coding sequence is TGTGCCATAGCCTGGTGGGAAACCACTGAAGCTTTCTTT. Protein: CAIAWWETTEAFF.

The V call is TRBV5-4, the J call TRBJ1-5; no clear D. Trimming removed 1 base at V and 6 bases at J, with 5 bases between. The V gene's germline CDR1 is SGHNT and CDR2 YYREEE (reference sequence). This CDR3 is built from 12 residues. The CDR3 sequence is CASSLWGQPQHF. In DNA, the CDR3 is TGTGCCAGCAGCTTGTGGGGTCAGCCCCAGCATTTT.

A few counts support this clone. J is TRBJ1-3 and V is TRBV9; no definite D call. The V gene lost 0 bases and the J gene lost 1 base, with 5 bases spanning the gap. The CDR3 covers 14 residues. Germline V CDR1 and CDR2: SGDLS, YYNGEE. Here the CDR3 DNA reads TGTGCCAGCAGCGTAGGACAATCTGGAAACACCATATATTTT. Translation gives CASSVGQSGNTIYF.

The chain couples TRBV2 to TRBJ2-4, with 11 bases aligning to TRBD2. CDR1 and CDR2 from the germline V gene are SNHLY and FYNNEI. Trimming took 4 bases from V and 7 from J; bases not matched to a gene: 9. This CDR3 comprises 16 residues. The CDR3 region has the DNA TGTGCCAGCAGTGCGGGTAGCGGGAGGGGAGGGAACATTCAGTACTTC. It encodes CASSAGSGRGGNIQYF.

This clone has just one count. An end of the junction does not agree with germline; a read error may underlie this. The rearrangement links TRBV9 to TRBJ2-5, with 8 nucleotides matching TRBD2. Per the germline V gene, CDR1 is SGDLS and CDR2 is YYNGEE. CDR3 length: 12 amino acids. This chain's CDR3 is CASSVERGTYNF. In DNA, the CDR3 is TGTGCCAGCAGCGTAGAGCGGGGGACTTACAACTTC.

J is TRBJ1-3 and V is TRBV4-2; 9 bases align to TRBD1. Losses at the gene ends were 3 bases for V and 0 bases for J; bases not matched to a gene: 12. CDR3 length: 19 residues. Germline V gene data show CDR1 as LGHNA and CDR2 as YNFKEQ. The CDR3 here is CASSHRVPGQGYSGNTIYF. The CDR3 DNA is TGTGCCAGCAGCCACAGGGTCCCGGGACAGGGCTACTCTGGAAACACCATATATTTT.

The chain combines TRBV5-1 with TRBJ2-1, with no clear D. CDR1 and CDR2 from the germline V gene are SGHRS and YFSETQ. Trimming removed 0 bases from V and 3 bases from J, with 10 bases in between. The CDR3 runs 15 residues. The CDR3 is CASSLELVVYNEQFF. The CDR3 bases are TGCGCCAGCAGCTTGGAGCTAGTAGTCTACAATGAGCAGTTCTTC.